Listed below are T cell receptor beta chains from one sample, sequenced in a study of shared clonotypes between healthy human individuals. Only in-frame clones appear in the TCRdb table, and some are missing; sequencing was by immunoSEQ multiplex PCR. This sample has roughly 770,000 clones; around 96% occur once, and the top ten carry over 0.2%. The sequenced sample consisted of naive CD8+ T cells sorted from blood. These receptors originate from a man younger than 45 in good health. The CDR3 runs from the conserved cysteine through the conserved F or W. The D gene is left open where the match is weak. A row's size may be missing; if present it is once, few, many or a size class.

D: .; V: TRBV28; size: .; J: TRBJ2-1; CDR3: CASRRLVIRGKAHNEQFF; DNA: TGTGCCAGCCGACGACTAGTGATCCGCGGGAAAGCGCACAATGAGCAGTTCTTC
D: .; V: TRBV28; size: .; J: TRBJ1-2; CDR3: CASSRTGPNYGYTF; DNA: TGTGCCAGCAGTCGTACTGGTCCTAACTATGGCTACACCTTC
D: TRBD1; V: TRBV10-3; size: .; J: TRBJ1-2; CDR3: CAISEHRGTADYGYTF; DNA: TGTGCCATCAGTGAGCACAGGGGTACAGCGGACTATGGCTACACCTTC
D: TRBD1; V: TRBV29-1; size: .; J: TRBJ2-3; CDR3: CSAEATGGLTDTQYF; DNA: TGCAGCGCTGAAGCTACAGGGGGCTTGACAGATACGCAGTATTTT
D: .; V: TRBV27; size: .; J: TRBJ2-3; CDR3: CASSPGDGASTDTQYF; DNA: TGTGCCAGCAGCCCGGGGGATGGGGCTAGCACAGATACGCAGTATTTT
D: TRBD1; V: TRBV7-2; size: .; J: TRBJ1-1; CDR3: CASSAGQGVNTEAFF; DNA: TGTGCCAGCAGCGCGGGACAGGGGGTGAACACTGAAGCTTTCTTT
D: .; V: TRBV12-5; size: .; J: TRBJ2-7; CDR3: CASADVGGLSYEQYF; DNA: TGTGCTAGTGCTGACGTTGGGGGCCTCTCCTACGAGCAGTACTTC
D: TRBD2; V: TRBV7-8; size: once; J: TRBJ2-7; CDR3: CASSFFSGRADEQYF; DNA: TGTGCCAGCAGCTTCTTTAGCGGGAGGGCCGACGAGCAGTACTTC
D: .; V: TRBV9; size: .; J: TRBJ1-2; CDR3: CASGSPTTYGYTF; DNA: TGTGCCAGCGGGTCCCCAACTACTTATGGCTACACCTTC
D: TRBD1; V: TRBV10-3; size: .; J: TRBJ2-1; CDR3: CAISESGQGKEQFF; DNA: TGTGCCATCAGTGAGTCCGGACAGGGGAAGGAGCAGTTCTTC
D: .; V: TRBV7-9; size: .; J: TRBJ2-7; CDR3: CASSLYGARTPYEQYF; DNA: TGTGCCAGCAGCTTATACGGGGCTCGAACCCCCTACGAGCAGTACTTC
D: .; V: TRBV28; size: .; J: TRBJ1-4; CDR3: CASSPRADGNEKLFF; DNA: TGTGCCAGCAGTCCCCGGGCGGATGGTAATGAAAAACTGTTTTTT
D: .; V: TRBV18; size: .; J: TRBJ2-7; CDR3: CASSQWSSYEQYF; DNA: TGTGCCAGCTCACAGTGGTCCTCCTACGAGCAGTACTTC
D: TRBD1; V: TRBV27; size: once; J: TRBJ1-4; CDR3: CASKTGGYEKLFF; DNA: TGTGCCAGCAAGACAGGGGGCTATGAAAAACTGTTTTTT
D: .; V: TRBV7-6; size: .; J: TRBJ2-7; CDR3: CASSLVSVGRSPYEQYF; DNA: TGTGCCAGCAGCTTAGTTTCCGTCGGCAGGTCTCCCTACGAGCAGTACTTC
D: TRBD2; V: TRBV28; size: .; J: TRBJ2-3; CDR3: CASSSGLAATDTQYF; DNA: TGTGCCAGCAGTTCGGGACTAGCGGCCACAGATACGCAGTATTTT
D: TRBD2; V: TRBV7-8; size: .; J: TRBJ2-7; CDR3: CASSLPREREASYEQYF; DNA: TGTGCCAGCAGCTTACCAAGAGAGCGGGAGGCCTCCTACGAGCAGTACTTC
D: .; V: TRBV2; size: .; J: TRBJ2-7; CDR3: CASSEGPLFTYEQYF; DNA: TGTGCCAGCAGTGAAGGCCCCCTGTTCACCTACGAGCAGTACTTC
D: .; V: TRBV7-9; size: .; J: TRBJ1-2; CDR3: CASSFPSNYGYTF; DNA: TGTGCCAGCAGCTTCCCCTCTAACTATGGCTACACCTTC
D: .; V: TRBV29-1; size: .; J: TRBJ2-1; CDR3: CSVDPTGLYNEQFF; DNA: TGCAGCGTTGACCCAACAGGGTTATACAATGAGCAGTTCTTC
D: .; V: TRBV7-3; size: once; J: TRBJ1-2; CDR3: CASSPPDRIRYGYTF; DNA: TGTGCCAGCAGCCCCCCCGACAGGATCCGCTATGGCTACACCTTC
D: .; V: TRBV4-1; size: .; J: TRBJ1-4; CDR3: CASSQVYGASEKLFF; DNA: TGCGCCAGCAGCCAAGTCTATGGGGCGTCGGAAAAACTGTTTTTT
D: .; V: TRBV4-1; size: .; J: TRBJ1-1; CDR3: CASSQELRGEAFF; DNA: TGCGCCAGCAGCCAAGAACTACGTGGAGAAGCTTTCTTT
D: TRBD1; V: TRBV9; size: .; J: TRBJ2-7; CDR3: CASSLGQGGDEQYF; DNA: TGTGCCAGCAGTTTAGGACAGGGCGGTGACGAGCAGTACTTC
D: .; V: TRBV5-4; size: .; J: TRBJ1-1; CDR3: CASSFFGGLTEAFF; DNA: TGTGCCAGCAGCTTTTTCGGGGGGCTCACTGAAGCTTTCTTT
D: TRBD2; V: TRBV5-1; size: .; J: TRBJ2-1; CDR3: CASTLGTSGNNEQFF; DNA: TGCGCCAGCACCTTAGGGACTAGCGGCAACAATGAGCAGTTCTTC
D: .; V: TRBV5-3; size: .; J: TRBJ2-3; CDR3: CAGRVFLRDTQYF; DNA: TGTGCTGGTCGGGTATTCCTACGAGATACGCAGTATTTT
D: .; V: TRBV2; size: .; J: TRBJ2-6; CDR3: CASSEAIRSGANVLTF; DNA: TGTGCCAGCAGTGAAGCGATTCGGTCTGGGGCCAACGTCCTGACTTTC
D: .; V: TRBV6-1; size: .; J: TRBJ1-4; CDR3: CASSSRVLRLFF; DNA: TGTGCCAGCAGTTCCAGGGTACTCCGACTGTTTTTT
D: .; V: TRBV5-1; size: .; J: TRBJ2-2; CDR3: CASSFRQTGELFF; DNA: TGCGCCAGCAGCTTTCGACAGACCGGGGAGCTGTTTTTT
D: .; V: TRBV14; size: .; J: TRBJ2-3; CDR3: CASSQGWGTDTDTQYF; DNA: TGTGCCAGCAGCCAAGGCTGGGGAACCGACACAGATACGCAGTATTTT
D: TRBD1; V: TRBV7-9; size: .; J: TRBJ2-7; CDR3: CASSSRQGAGEQYF; DNA: TGTGCCAGCAGCTCACGACAGGGGGCCGGCGAGCAGTACTTC
D: TRBD2; V: TRBV9; size: .; J: TRBJ2-1; CDR3: CASSASGRTTSYNEQFF; DNA: TGTGCCAGCAGCGCCAGCGGGAGGACCACCTCCTACAATGAGCAGTTCTTC
D: TRBD2; V: TRBV2; size: once; J: TRBJ2-7; CDR3: CAIKGLAYEQYF; DNA: TGTGCCATTAAAGGACTAGCCTACGAGCAGTACTTC
D: .; V: TRBV6-5; size: once; J: TRBJ2-7; CDR3: CASRGGSSYEQYF; DNA: TGTGCCAGCCGTGGCGGCAGCTCCTACGAGCAGTACTTC
D: .; V: TRBV29-1; size: .; J: TRBJ1-1; CDR3: CSVEMRGEAFF; DNA: TGCAGCGTTGAGATGAGGGGTGAAGCTTTCTTT